Below, 30 T cell receptor beta chains from the same sample are listed, as sequenced in a study of cytomegalovirus exposure and HLA in healthy donors (dated by TCRdb to about 2017). Library generation was performed with the immunoSEQ multiplex PCR assay. For the multiplex PCR, a mixture combining 60 forward primers for TCR Vbeta segments and 13 reverse primers for TCR Jbeta segments was used. TCRdb mirrors the immuneACCESS table, restricted to in-frame sequences. Some clones are absent from its copies; in checked studies, under half trace to an unresolved V gene, and the reason for the others is unknown. The sample yields around 150,000 clones; roughly three quarters were counted once. The ten most abundant clones make up about 1.3% of the sample. The sequencing sample was made of PBMCs. The source of these receptors is a man aged 55 to 70 in good health and CMV-seronegative.

For the CDR3, the DNA is TGTGCCAGCAGCTTAGTTGCGGGGGCGGTCGATGGCTACACCTTC. Amino acid sequence: CASSLVAGAVDGYTF. The rearrangement links TRBV7-2 to TRBJ1-2; maybe TRBD1 (6 bases). CDR3 length equals 15 residues. CDR1 is SGHTA, CDR2 FQGNSA, per germline. The V and J ends lost 1 base and 6 bases respectively, with 15 bases between them. The full variable domain, its missing parts supplied by reference TRBV7-2 and TRBJ1-2, is GAGVSQSPSNKVTEKGKDVELRCDPISGHTALYWYRQSLGQGLEFLIYFQGNSAPDKSGLPSDRFSAERTGGSVSTLTIQRTQQEDSAVYLCASSLVAGAVDGYTFGSGTRLTVV.

The V and J genes are TRBV19 and TRBJ2-3; 9 bases are a match to TRBD2. The CDR3 is 14 residues long. Germline-derived CDR1 and CDR2 are LNHDA and SQIVND (reference sequence). Trimming at V came to 9 bases and at J to 6 bases, leaving 10 bases not matched to a gene. CDR3 in DNA: TGTGCCAGCATCGGAGCGGGAGGAGGTGATACGCAGTATTTT. Its translation: CASIGAGGGDTQYF.

Turning to this clone: This sample also contains other DNA sequences that code for the same CDR3. This rearrangement joins TRBV5-4 to TRBJ2-3; 14 nucleotides align to TRBD2. In germline, CDR1 is SGHNT, CDR2 YYREEE (reference sequence). This CDR3 region has 15 residues. The trim removed 4 bases at V and 7 bases at J, leaving 5 bases unmatched. As DNA, the CDR3 is TGTGCCAGCAGCCCGACTAGCGGGGGGGCCAATACGCAGTATTTT. It yields the protein CASSPTSGGANTQYF.

The rearrangement joins TRBV30 to TRBJ2-7; D gene unclear. Between the trimmed V and J ends, which lost 3 bases and 4 bases, there was a span of 7 bases. Germline lookup yields CDR1 GTSNPN and CDR2 SVGIG (reference sequence). CDR3 size: 11 residues. This CDR3 reads CAWRREYEQYF. The CDR3 DNA is TGTGCCTGGAGACGAGAATACGAGCAGTACTTC.

This chain links TRBV5-3 with TRBJ1-6; D is possibly TRBD1 (5 bases). TRBV5-3 counts as an open reading frame of uncertain function. The CDR3 is 19 residues long. The V end was cut by 0 bases, the J end by 0 bases, with 16 bases between. Written as DNA, the CDR3 is TGTGCCAGAAGCTTGGCCTCCAGGGAAGGAAGCTCCTATAATTCACCCCTCCACTTT. It codes for CARSLASREGSSYNSPLHF.

V usage is TRBV30 and J usage is TRBJ1-2, with D possibly matching TRBD1 (6 bases). V was cut by 1 base and J by 3 bases, with 15 bases left in between. The length of the CDR3 is 15 residues. From germline, CDR1 is GTSNPN and CDR2 SVGIG (reference sequence). As DNA, the CDR3 is TGTGCCTGGAGTGAGGGGGGGCAGGTTGACTATGGCTACACCTTC. The encoded protein is CAWSEGGQVDYGYTF.

V and J are TRBV28 and TRBJ2-1, with 12 bases lining up with TRBD2. This CDR3 has 16 amino acids. The V segment lost 4 bases and the J segment 7 bases; nucleotides outside the gene matches: 8. Germline values: CDR1 MDHEN, CDR2 SYDVKM. CDR3 in DNA: TGTGCCAGCAGTTGGGCCGGGACTAGCGGGCGGAATGAGCAGTTCTTC. Amino acid sequence: CASSWAGTSGRNEQFF.

The J gene is TRBJ2-7, the V gene TRBV5-1; 12 nucleotides agree with TRBD2. Germline V lookup: CDR1 SGHRS, CDR2 YFSETQ. J gave up 5 bases and V 0 bases, and 6 bases lay outside the gene matches. CDR3 length: 16 residues. The CDR3 DNA is TGCGCCAGCAGCTTGGGACTAGCGGGAGTTCCCCACGAGCAGTACTTC. It encodes CASSLGLAGVPHEQYF.

V usage is TRBV19 and J usage is TRBJ2-7, with D maybe TRBD1 (5 bases). The germline V gene has CDR1 LNHDA and CDR2 SQIVND (reference sequence). V was shortened by 3 bases and J by 3 bases, with 15 bases between the two germline ends. The CDR3 runs 15 residues. The CDR3 spells CASSIQSGIGYEQYF. The CDR3 DNA is TGTGCCAGTAGTATCCAGTCAGGGATAGGCTACGAGCAGTACTTC.

The chain joins TRBV5-1 to TRBJ2-5; TRBD1 agrees at 12 bases. The CDR3 has 15 residues. V was clipped by 4 bases and J by 5 bases; unmatched bases: 6. Germline CDR1 and CDR2: SGHRS and YFSETQ. CDR3 in DNA: TGCGCCAGCAGCGTGGGACAGGGGGCGGGTGAGACCCAGTACTTC. Translation: CASSVGQGAGETQYF. Full variable domain (remainder filled in from reference TRBV5-1 and TRBJ2-5): KAGVTQTPRYLIKTRGQQVTLSCSPISGHRSVSWYQQTPGQGLQFLFEYFSETQRNKGNFPGRFSGRQFSNSRSEMNVSTLELGDSALYLCASSVGQGAGETQYFGPGTRLLVL.

This clone appeared a few times. The gene calls are TRBV5-4 and TRBJ2-7; D perhaps matches TRBD1 (6 bases). The CDR3 is 14 amino acids. The V gene lost 1 base and the J gene lost 4 bases, with 12 bases spanning the gap. Germline CDR1 is SGHNT and CDR2 is YYREEE (reference sequence). CDR3 DNA sequence: TGTGCCAGCAGCTTGCTTGGGGGCCGGTACGAGCAGTACTTC. Amino acid sequence: CASSLLGGRYEQYF. The full variable domain, its missing parts supplied by reference TRBV5-4 and TRBJ2-7, is ETGVTQSPTHLIKTRGQQVTLRCSSQSGHNTVSWYQQALGQGPQFIFQYYREEENGRGNFPPRFSGLQFPNYSSELNVNALELDDSALYLCASSLLGGRYEQYFGPGTRLTVT.

The genes are TRBV10-3 and TRBJ2-1, with D possibly matching TRBD1 (6 bases). The V gene lost 2 bases and the J gene lost 14 bases, with 13 bases spanning the gap. From germline, CDR1 is ENHRY and CDR2 SYGVKD. CDR3 length: 12 residues. The CDR3 DNA reads as TGTGCCATCAGTGAGAACCGGGACACGGAGTTCTTC. Translation gives CAISENRDTEFF.

This clone was detected a few times. J is TRBJ2-7 and V is TRBV20-1; unclear D gene. Germline V CDR1 and CDR2: DFQATT, SNEGSKA (reference sequence). The CDR3 spans 11 residues. V was clipped by 5 bases and J by 3 bases, with 8 bases between them. The CDR3 sequence is CSAHFGYEQYF. The CDR3 DNA follows: TGCAGTGCTCACTTCGGCTACGAGCAGTACTTC.

The rearrangement uses TRBV7-8 and TRBJ2-7, with TRBD2 matching over 8 bases. Germline V gives CDR1 SGHVS, CDR2 FQNEAQ. The CDR3 has 15 residues. J gave up 0 bases and V 5 bases, and 6 bases lay outside the gene matches. DNA for the CDR3: TGTGCCAGCAGCCCCTTGACTAGCGTCTCCTACGAGCAGTACTTC. It codes for CASSPLTSVSYEQYF.

To note about this clone: The sample holds other DNA sequences that translate to the same CDR3. CDR3 loop: CASSSNTDTQYF. The CDR3 DNA sequence: TGTGCCAGCAGCTCCAACACAGATACGCAGTATTTT. This sequence joins TRBV7-2 and TRBJ2-3; D not resolved. Trimming cost V 4 bases and J 2 bases, with 4 bases left between them. The CDR3 has 12 amino acids. Germline CDR1 and CDR2: SGHTA and FQGNSA.

The V and J genes are TRBV27 and TRBJ2-3; perhaps TRBD1 as D (6 bases). V lost 4 bases to trimming and J lost 0 bases, with 20 bases between them. Germline CDR1 and CDR2: MNHEY and SMNVEV (reference sequence). The CDR3 is 18 amino acids. CDR3 coding DNA: TGTGCCAGCAGTTCATTCAGGGGTGGAGTCACTAGCACAGATACGCAGTATTTT. It codes for CASSSFRGGVTSTDTQYF.

This chain connects TRBV30 to TRBJ1-4, with 9 bases matching TRBD1. CDR3 size: 15 residues. Germline V CDR1 and CDR2: GTSNPN, SVGIG (reference sequence). J was trimmed by 7 bases and V by 4 bases; bases with no gene match: 10. The chain's CDR3 is CAWTRSGTGSEKLFF. In DNA, the CDR3 is TGTGCCTGGACCCGATCCGGGACAGGGAGTGAAAAACTGTTTTTT.

The V and J genes are TRBV14 and TRBJ2-1; 15 nucleotides match TRBD2. This CDR3 comprises 16 residues. The germline gives CDR1 SGHDN, CDR2 FVKESK. The ends lost 6 bases at V and 8 bases at J; junction bases unmatched: 8. The CDR3 nucleotides are TGTGCCAGCAGTCGGACTAGCGGGAGGGCCCGCGATGAGCAGTTCTTC. Translated: CASSRTSGRARDEQFF.

The chain couples TRBV7-9 to TRBJ2-3; 10 bases map to TRBD2. CDR1 SEHNR and CDR2 FQNEAQ come from the germline V gene (reference sequence). Trimming cost V 5 bases and J 6 bases; bases outside gene matches: 8. The CDR3 contains 15 residues. In nucleotides, the CDR3 is TGTGCCAGCAGCCGAGGAGCGGGGGGGCTGGATACGCAGTATTTT. Its protein product is CASSRGAGGLDTQYF.

This clone was found a few times. CDR3 sequence (DNA): TGCGCCAGCAGCTTGGATTTCTGGGGGGACTATGGCTACACCTTC. It encodes CASSLDFWGDYGYTF. This sequence joins TRBV5-1 and TRBJ1-2, with a weak D call TRBD1 (5 bases). Germline V gene lookup returns CDR1 SGHRS and CDR2 YFSETQ. The CDR3 spans 15 residues. Trimming cost V 0 bases and J 3 bases, with 12 bases left between them.

V is TRBV7-9 and J is TRBJ2-7; the D is unclear. Germline V gene sequence: CDR1 SEHNR, CDR2 FQNEAQ (reference sequence). V lost 5 bases and J lost 10, with 24 bases in between. This CDR3 has 15 residues. CDR3 sequence reads: CASSPSETPNAGQYF. In DNA form, the CDR3 reads TGTGCCAGCAGCCCCTCCGAGACCCCGAATGCAGGTCAGTACTTC.

The chain recombines TRBV12-5 with TRBJ2-3; possibly TRBD2 for D (6 bases). Per germline, CDR1 LGHNT and CDR2 FRNRAP. V lost 1 base and J 8 bases, leaving 13 bases between the germline ends. The CDR3 is 14 residues long. CDR3 residues: CASGLGDSRGTQYF. The CDR3 coding sequence is TGTGCTAGTGGTTTGGGGGACTCCCGGGGTACGCAGTATTTT.

This clone was seen only a few times. The chain combines TRBV11-3 with TRBJ2-3; D is unresolved. This CDR3 spans 16 amino acids. Between the trimmed V and J ends, which lost 5 bases and 4 bases, there was a span of 19 bases. Germline CDR1 and CDR2: SGHNT and YENEEA. The CDR3 loop reads CASSPDSSRVPDTQYF. The CDR3 DNA follows: TGTGCCAGCAGCCCCGATAGCTCCCGGGTCCCAGATACGCAGTATTTT.

This clone was counted a few times. Mismatch with germline at one junction end may stem from a read error. This chain uses TRBV7-9 with TRBJ1-3; D possibly corresponds to TRBD1 (6 bases). Looked up from germline, CDR1 is SEHNR and CDR2 is FQNEAQ (reference sequence). This CDR3 is built from 14 residues. As DNA, the CDR3 is TGTTCCAGCAGCTTAAACAGGGATGGAAACACCATATATTTT. Residues: CSSSLNRDGNTIYF.

The V call is TRBV3-2, the J call TRBJ1-1. TRBV3-2 is noted as a pseudogene. The CDR3 loop spans 8 amino acids. CDR3 amino acids: CASSPFLF. As DNA, the CDR3 is TGTGCCAGCAGCCCCTTCCTTTTT.

V gene TRBV7-8 combines with J gene TRBJ2-7; the match to TRBD1 covers 8 bases. With 1 base clipped from V and 9 bases from J, the junction kept 14 bases outside the gene matches. CDR3 length: 16 residues. Germline CDR1 and CDR2: SGHVS and FQNEAQ. The CDR3 spells CASSLESSGGSLGQYF. CDR3 DNA: TGTGCCAGCAGCTTAGAAAGTTCAGGGGGCTCTTTAGGGCAGTACTTC.

This clone was detected only a few times. The rearrangement uses TRBV5-1 and TRBJ2-2; D is undetermined. CDR3 size: 16 residues. The V and J ends lost 0 bases and 6 bases respectively, with 15 bases between them. Germline V gene data show CDR1 as SGHRS and CDR2 as YFSETQ. DNA for the CDR3: TGCGCCAGCAGCTTGGGTCTAGATGGATTGTCCGGGGAGCTGTTTTTT. This sequence encodes CASSLGLDGLSGELFF.

This clone was seen just once. The chain links TRBV15 to TRBJ1-4, with D perhaps TRBD1 (5 bases). This CDR3 is 14 amino acids long. The V end lost 9 bases, the J end lost 6 bases, and 17 bases lay between the germline ends. The V gene's germline CDR1 is LNHNV and CDR2 YYDKDF (reference sequence). This CDR3 reads CATGGGWGDEKLFF. CDR3 DNA: TGTGCCACGGGTGGTGGGTGGGGCGATGAAAAACTGTTTTTT. The full variable domain, its missing parts supplied by reference TRBV15 and TRBJ1-4, is DAMVIQNPRYQVTQFGKPVTLSCSQTLNHNVMYWYQQKSSQAPKLLFHYYDKDFNNEADTPDNFQSRRPNTSFCFLDIRSPGLGDTAMYLCATGGGWGDEKLFFGSGTQLSVL.

CDR3 protein: CASSWGLAGANTGELFF. CDR3 nucleotide sequence: TGTGCCAGCAGTTGGGGCCTAGCGGGGGCCAACACCGGGGAGCTGTTTTTT. The rearrangement links TRBV27 to TRBJ2-2; 10 bases map to TRBD2. The CDR3 has 17 amino acids. J was trimmed by 2 bases and V by 4 bases; bases with no gene match: 7. The germline gives CDR1 MNHEY, CDR2 SMNVEV (reference sequence).

J is TRBJ1-6 and V is TRBV19; D is uncertain. Germline V lookup: CDR1 LNHDA, CDR2 SQIVND (reference sequence). CDR3 size: 13 residues. Trimming took off 7 bases at V and 0 bases at J, with 4 bases between the two ends. The CDR3 region has the DNA TGTGCCAGTACCTACTCCTATAATTCACCCCTCCACTTT. Translated: CASTYSYNSPLHF.